This TCR beta chain was recorded in a study of CD8 T cells in ankylosing spondylitis. Overall study results and limits: Reportedly, matched ankylosing spondylitis synovial fluid was significantly enriched for disease-linked clones. Past studies reported some motif variants in reactive arthritis synovial fluid and blood. A TCR beta motif of roughly 8 highly homologous variants seemed to mark ankylosing spondylitis blood.

This clonotype was seen a handful of times. Its antigen remains unknown. Quantitative 5'-RACE with molecular barcodes was used to make the TCR beta libraries. A single record per CDR3 protein comes from TCRdb applying MiXCR to the 5' RACE reads. The data hold about 400,000 distinct CDR3 sequences, with about 22% observed a single time. V lost 5 bases to trimming and J lost 8 bases; unmatched junction nucleotides: 7. CDR3 length equals 13 residues. Per germline, CDR1 SGHVS and CDR2 FQNEAQ. The sample taken for sequencing was blood, either unsorted or a sorted T cell fraction (not recorded which). The receptor's source is a male donor with ankylosing spondylitis. The chain joins TRBV7-8 to TRBJ1-2; 8 bases are a match to TRBD1. The chain's CDR3 is CASSLDRGGGYTF. The CDR3 DNA reads as TGTGCCAGCAGCCTCGACAGGGGTGGAGGCTACACCTTC.